The 21 T cell receptor beta chains below all came from one sample that was sequenced in a study of blood T cell repertoires in COVID-19. Produced via immunoSEQ multiplex PCR; TCRdb's table is partial and in-frame only. The table lists a few hundred thousand clones, 65% to 90% of them singletons. The material sequenced was peripheral blood. These receptors all stem from a woman aged 55-69 years with COVID-19, enrolled during active disease.

J is TRBJ1-1 and V is TRBV6-5; 10 bases fit TRBD1. The trim removed 0 bases at V and 5 bases at J, leaving 6 bases unmatched. Germline V gene data show CDR1 as MNHEY and CDR2 as SVGAGI. The CDR3 totals 16 residues. DNA of the CDR3: TGTGCCAGCAGTTACTCCGGGACAGGGGTGATGACTGAAGCTTTCTTT. Encoded protein: CASSYSGTGVMTEAFF.

This rearrangement joins TRBV27 to TRBJ1-2; TRBD1 might be the D (5 bases). Trimming cost V 5 bases and J 4 bases, with 8 bases left between them. Germline assignment: CDR1 MNHEY and CDR2 SMNVEV (reference sequence). The CDR3 contains 12 residues. Here the CDR3 DNA reads TGTGCCAGCAGTCAGGGTCCCTATGGCTACACCTTC. Its protein product is CASSQGPYGYTF.

The CDR3 bases are TGTGCCAGCAGTCCAACTAGTGCTGTGGGGGAGCTGTTTTTT. This sequence encodes CASSPTSAVGELFF. V usage is TRBV6-6 and J usage is TRBJ2-2; D perhaps matches TRBD2 (5 bases). Trimming left V 5 bases short and J 8 bases short, with 15 bases between. Germline CDR1 is MNHNY and CDR2 is SVGAGI (reference sequence). The CDR3 loop spans 14 amino acids.

The gene calls are TRBV2 and TRBJ2-6, with D possibly being TRBD1 (6 bases). Trimming shortened V by 10 bases and J by 3 bases, and 13 bases separated the two germline ends. This CDR3 has 14 residues. Germline lookup yields CDR1 SNHLY and CDR2 FYNNEI. The CDR3 coding sequence is TGTGCCACATATCAGGGGTTTGGGGCCAACGTCCTGACTTTC. Amino acids: CATYQGFGANVLTF.

This chain uses TRBV6-5 with TRBJ1-2, with a weak D call TRBD1 (6 bases). Trimming removed 5 bases at V and 3 bases at J, with 13 bases between. CDR1 and CDR2 from the germline V gene are MNHEY and SVGAGI. This CDR3 is built from 14 residues. The CDR3 region is CASSQGLLDYGYTF. In DNA, the CDR3 is TGTGCCAGCAGTCAGGGGTTGCTCGACTATGGCTACACCTTC.

This clone was observed many times. This chain joins TRBV27 and TRBJ1-5, with 10 bases aligning to TRBD1. Germline trimming cut 8 bases from V and 6 bases from J; bases unmatched to any gene: 4. The CDR3 is made up of 13 amino acids. Germline assignment: CDR1 MNHEY and CDR2 SMNVEV (reference sequence). The DNA for the CDR3 is TGTGCCAGCGGGACAGGGGTGACTCAGCCCCAGCATTTT. Protein product: CASGTGVTQPQHF.

The gene calls are TRBV5-5 and TRBJ2-1; 9 bases line up with TRBD2. Germline-derived CDR1 and CDR2 are SGHKS and YYEKEE (reference sequence). The J segment lost 7 bases and the V segment lost 4 bases, leaving 12 bases of the junction unmatched. This CDR3 contains 16 residues. Written as DNA, the CDR3 is TGTGCCAGCAGCCTCCAGGGAGCGGGGGGCATTAATGAGCAGTTCTTC. It is translated as CASSLQGAGGINEQFF.

The gene calls are TRBV6-6 and TRBJ2-7; no firm D call. V was shortened by 4 bases and J by 2 bases, with 12 bases between the two germline ends. Germline lookup yields CDR1 MNHNY and CDR2 SVGAGI (reference sequence). The CDR3 extends over 14 amino acids. For the CDR3, the DNA is TGTGCCAGCAGTTCGCCAAAACTTACCTACGAGCAGTACTTC. It translates to CASSSPKLTYEQYF.

This sequence joins TRBV12-5 and TRBJ1-1; D gene ambiguous. Germline CDR1 reads LGHNT; CDR2 reads FRNRAP. The V gene lost 10 bases and the J gene lost 0 bases, with 6 bases spanning the gap. This CDR3 has 11 residues. CDR3 sequence (DNA): TGTGCTACACAGCTGAACACTGAAGCTTTCTTT. Translation: CATQLNTEAFF.

The V and J genes are TRBV28 and TRBJ1-3; D is unclear. Between the trimmed V and J ends, which lost 6 bases and 2 bases, there was a span of 14 bases. Germline V gene lookup returns CDR1 MDHEN and CDR2 SYDVKM. The length of the CDR3 is 15 residues. CDR3 sequence reads: CASREGSVPGNTIYF. Here the CDR3 DNA reads TGTGCCAGCAGGGAGGGCTCTGTCCCTGGAAACACCATATATTTT.

This sequence joins TRBV20-1 and TRBJ1-4, with 9 bases lining up with TRBD1. The CDR3 totals 14 residues. Per germline, CDR1 DFQATT and CDR2 SNEGSKA (reference sequence). V shed 3 bases and J 7 bases; nucleotides not matched to a gene: 6. The CDR3 loop is CSASVQGASEKLFF. CDR3 bases: TGCAGTGCTAGTGTACAGGGGGCTTCTGAAAAACTGTTTTTT.

The chain carries TRBV2 and TRBJ1-1; TRBD1 is a possible D gene (6 bases). The CDR3 is 13 amino acids. Germline values: CDR1 SNHLY, CDR2 FYNNEI. V lost 6 bases to trimming and J lost 5 bases, with 13 bases between them. In DNA form, the CDR3 reads TGTGCCAGCAGCAACAGGGTCGGAACTGAAGCTTTCTTT. It codes for CASSNRVGTEAFF.

V is TRBV5-6 and J is TRBJ2-7; a weak D match, TRBD1 (5 bases). There are 14 residues in the CDR3. Germline V gene data show CDR1 as SGHDT and CDR2 as YYEEEE. V lost 3 bases to trimming and J lost 1 base, with 11 bases between them. As DNA, the CDR3 is TGTGCCAGCAGCTGGGGCGACTTATCCTACGAGCAGTACTTC. Translating gives CASSWGDLSYEQYF.

The chain recombines TRBV11-2 with TRBJ2-7; D is perhaps TRBD2 (5 bases). CDR3 length: 14 residues. Trimming cost V 7 bases and J 6 bases, with 19 bases left between them. Germline V gene data show CDR1 as SGHAT and CDR2 as FQNNGV. The CDR3 region is CASTGDFNTGEQYF. In DNA form, the CDR3 reads TGTGCCAGCACCGGGGATTTCAATACTGGCGAGCAGTACTTC.

The chain uses TRBV12-3 or TRBV12-4 and TRBJ1-1, with D hard to call. This CDR3 contains 12 residues. Trimming stripped 4 bases from V and 10 bases from J, with 13 bases between. The CDR3 is CASSSQIAGAFF. DNA of the CDR3: TGTGCCAGCAGTTCTCAAATCGCAGGAGCTTTCTTT.

The chain recombines TRBV6-5 with TRBJ2-2; 7 nucleotides line up with TRBD1. The CDR3 has 15 amino acids. In germline, CDR1 is MNHEY, CDR2 SVGAGI. J was trimmed by 2 bases and V by 4 bases; bases with no gene match: 4. CDR3 sequence: CASSLWTGNTGELFF. CDR3 bases: TGTGCCAGCAGTTTATGGACAGGAAACACCGGGGAGCTGTTTTTT.

The chain recombines TRBV20-1 with TRBJ1-1, with TRBD1 matching over 8 bases. Looked up from germline, CDR1 is DFQATT and CDR2 is SNEGSKA (reference sequence). The CDR3 loop spans 10 amino acids. V shed 4 bases and J 12 bases; nucleotides not matched to a gene: 4. This CDR3 is CSATTGETFF. The CDR3 DNA reads as TGCAGTGCTACGACAGGGGAAACTTTCTTT.

The gene calls are TRBV2 and TRBJ1-5; D is unresolved. This CDR3 is 15 amino acids long. CDR1 is SNHLY and CDR2 is FYNNEI in the germline V gene. The V and J ends lost 3 bases and 5 bases respectively, with 14 bases between them. CDR3 nucleotide sequence: TGTGCCAGCAGTGATTTGGCAGTGGGAGATCAGCCCCAGCATTTT. Amino acid sequence: CASSDLAVGDQPQHF.

With respect to this clone: Other DNA sequences in the same sample also yield this CDR3. V usage is TRBV5-1 and J usage is TRBJ1-6; weak D call: TRBD1 (5 bases). The germline V and J ends were trimmed by 0 bases and 6 bases, with 7 bases remaining between them. This CDR3 contains 14 residues. Looked up from germline, CDR1 is SGHRS and CDR2 is YFSETQ. CDR3 amino acids: CASSLGQPNSPLHF. Written as DNA, the CDR3 is TGCGCCAGCAGCTTGGGACAGCCTAATTCACCCCTCCACTTT.

The rearrangement links TRBV2 to TRBJ2-7; D remains ambiguous. V shed 4 bases and J shed 5 bases, with 9 bases lying between them. The CDR3 consists of 12 residues. The germline V gene encodes CDR1 SNHLY and CDR2 FYNNEI. The CDR3 region is CASSGETNEQYF. The DNA of the CDR3 is TGTGCCAGCAGTGGAGAAACTAACGAGCAGTACTTC.

The chain uses TRBV10-1 and TRBJ2-2; tentative D call: TRBD1 (6 bases). The length of the CDR3 is 14 residues. The germline gives CDR1 WNHNN, CDR2 SYGVQD (reference sequence). Trimming removed 6 bases at V and 5 bases at J, with 13 bases between. The CDR3 nucleotides read TGCGCCAGCAGGAGGGAAAGGGGGACCGGGGAGCTGTTTTTT. It yields the protein CASRRERGTGELFF.